The 20 T cell receptor beta chains below all came from one sample that was sequenced in a study of CD8 T cells in ankylosing spondylitis. Each CDR3 protein is one row after TCRdb ran MiXCR on the 5' RACE reads. The repertoire holds about 220,000 distinct CDR3 sequences, with about 10% as singletons. The sample comprised blood, either unsorted or a sorted T cell fraction (not recorded which). The source is a male donor with ankylosing spondylitis or in good health (not recorded which).

This sequence joins TRBV20-1 and TRBJ1-2; possibly TRBD1 for D (5 bases). The length of the CDR3 is 14 residues. Deletions cut 6 bases from V and 2 bases from J, with 16 bases between. Looked up from germline, CDR1 is DFQATT and CDR2 is SNEGSKA (reference sequence). For the CDR3, the DNA is TGCAGTGCCCAAACGGGACGGAAGAACTATGGCTACACCTTC. It specifies CSAQTGRKNYGYTF.

Regarding this clonotype: The junction departs from germline at one end; a sequencing error may be responsible. This chain links TRBV12-3 or TRBV12-4 with TRBJ2-5; D gene unclear. The J call is in doubt because the DNA end fits TRBJ2-1 better. This CDR3 region has 13 residues. In DNA, the CDR3 is TGTGCCAGCTGTTTAGGATCGCCGGCGACCCAGTTCTTC. Translated: CASCLGSPATQFF.

This clonotype has only a few counts. The CDR3 reads CASSRFAAEAFF. The CDR3, as DNA: TGTGCCAGCAGTCGTTTTGCTGCTGAAGCTTTCTTT. The chain has TRBV2 and TRBJ1-1, with no clear D. This CDR3 spans 12 amino acids. V dropped 5 bases and J dropped 6 bases, with 10 bases sitting between them. Germline assignment: CDR1 SNHLY and CDR2 FYNNEI. Variable domain in full (rest from reference TRBV2 and TRBJ1-1): EPEVTQTPSHQVTQMGQEVILRCVPISNHLYFYWYRQILGQKVEFLVSFYNNEISEKSEIFDDQFSVERPDGSNFTLKIRSTKLEDSAMYFCASSRFAAEAFFGQGTRLTVV.

The CDR3 bases are TGCGCCAGCAGATGGAGGAACACCGGGGAGCTGTTTTTT. Translation gives CASRWRNTGELFF. The V call is TRBV5-1, the J call TRBJ2-2; unclear D gene. The CDR3 extends over 13 amino acids. Germline values: CDR1 SGHRS, CDR2 YFSETQ. Trimming stripped 5 bases from V and 1 base from J, with 6 bases between.

The rearrangement joins TRBV18 to TRBJ2-1; D is ambiguous. Trimming cost V 3 bases and J 7 bases, with 25 bases left between them. This CDR3 contains 18 residues. Germline-derived CDR1 and CDR2 are KGHSH and LQKENI. The CDR3 DNA is TGTGCCAGCTCACCCCTCATTCGGATCCATTCAAACGCTAATGAGCAGTTCTTC. This encodes CASSPLIRIHSNANEQFF.

This clonotype was detected many times. This chain links TRBV20-1 with TRBJ2-3; 10 bases are shared with TRBD2. Germline CDR1 reads DFQATT; CDR2 reads SNEGSKA (reference sequence). The V and J ends lost 6 bases and 1 base, in that order; junction bases with no gene match: 4. The CDR3 has 14 residues. In DNA form, the CDR3 reads TGCAGTGCCCCAACTAGCGGGGGCACAGATACGCAGTATTTT. Amino acid sequence: CSAPTSGGTDTQYF.

As regards this clonotype: Just one base apart from a much larger clone, this may be a read error. This chain uses TRBV7-2 with TRBJ2-7, with D hard to call. CDR1 is SGHTA, CDR2 FQGNSA, per germline. The CDR3 consists of 14 residues. The CDR3: CASILGTKFYEQYF. CDR3 DNA sequence: TGTGCCAGCATCTTAGGCACCAAGTTCTACGAGCAGTACTTC. The full variable domain, in which reference TRBV7-2 and TRBJ2-7 provide the parts outside the CDR3, is GAGVSQSPSNKVTEKGKDVELRCDPISGHTALYWYRQSLGQGLEFLIYFQGNSAPDKSGLPSDRFSAERTGGSVSTLTIQRTQQEDSAVYLCASILGTKFYEQYFGPGTRLTVT.

Ten or more counts support this clonotype. The chain is built from TRBV30 and TRBJ1-1; weak D call: TRBD1 (6 bases). This CDR3 is built from 12 residues. Germline V gene data show CDR1 as GTSNPN and CDR2 as SVGIG (reference sequence). Trimming left V 2 bases short and J 7 bases short, with 11 bases between. Written as DNA, the CDR3 is TGTGCCTGGAGTCTCGCCAGGGGTGAAGCTTTCTTT. This encodes CAWSLARGEAFF. Variable domain in full (rest from reference TRBV30 and TRBJ1-1): SQTIHQWPATLVQPVGSPLSLECTVEGTSNPNLYWYRQAAGRGLQLLFYSVGIGQISSEVPQNLSASRPQDRQFILSSKKLLLSDSGFYLCAWSLARGEAFFGQGTRLTVV.

This clonotype was seen ten or more times. The rearrangement joins TRBV9 to TRBJ2-5, with 9 nucleotides matching TRBD2. The CDR3 consists of 17 residues. CDR1 and CDR2 from the germline V gene are SGDLS and YYNGEE. V was pared by 2 bases and J by 0 bases, with 8 bases of the junction left unmatched. The chain's CDR3 is CASSVGSGGLYQETQYF. The CDR3 DNA is TGTGCCAGCAGCGTGGGTAGCGGGGGTCTGTACCAAGAGACCCAGTACTTC.

This clonotype appeared many times. The chain combines TRBV9 with TRBJ2-3; TRBD2 matches 8 bases. The CDR3 loop spans 17 amino acids. V was pared by 1 base and J by 5 bases, with 12 bases of the junction left unmatched. Germline V lookup: CDR1 SGDLS, CDR2 YYNGEE. CDR3 protein: CASSVRPGTSGLDTQYF. The DNA of the CDR3 is TGTGCCAGCAGCGTAAGGCCCGGAACTAGCGGTTTAGATACGCAGTATTTT.

This chain joins TRBV7-2 and TRBJ2-1; the match to TRBD2 covers 11 bases. The CDR3 covers 14 residues. The germline V gene encodes CDR1 SGHTA and CDR2 FQGNSA. V gave up 6 bases and J gave up 8 bases; unmatched junction bases: 6. CDR3 in DNA: TGTGCCAGCAGACCAGGACTAGCGGGCGATGAGCAGTTCTTC. Protein sequence: CASRPGLAGDEQFF. The complete variable domain, with remaining parts taken from reference TRBV7-2 and TRBJ2-1, reads GAGVSQSPSNKVTEKGKDVELRCDPISGHTALYWYRQSLGQGLEFLIYFQGNSAPDKSGLPSDRFSAERTGGSVSTLTIQRTQQEDSAVYLCASRPGLAGDEQFFGPGTRLTVL.

In regard to this clonotype: Just one base apart from a much larger clone, this may be a read error. The rearrangement joins TRBV18 to TRBJ1-5, with D perhaps matching TRBD1 (6 bases). Germline V CDR1 and CDR2: KGHSH, LQKENI. There are 14 residues in the CDR3. Trimming stripped 7 bases from V and 7 bases from J, with 17 bases between. The DNA of the CDR3 is TGTGCCAGCTACTTCAGACAGGAGGGACAGCCCCAGCATTTT. Translating it yields CASYFRQEGQPQHF.

This chain uses TRBV19 with TRBJ2-5, with D uncertain. This CDR3 region has 11 residues. V was cut by 0 bases and J by 4 bases, with 0 bases left in between. Germline lookup yields CDR1 LNHDA and CDR2 SQIVND (reference sequence). The CDR3 DNA follows: TGTGCCAGTAGTATAGAAGAGACCCAGTACTTC. Amino acid sequence: CASSIEETQYF.

This clonotype was seen many times. The gene calls are TRBV20-1 and TRBJ2-5; TRBD1 matches 12 bases. The germline V gene encodes CDR1 DFQATT and CDR2 SNEGSKA (reference sequence). The CDR3 sequence is 17 residues long. With 0 bases clipped from V and 5 bases from J, the junction kept 10 bases outside the gene matches. The CDR3 DNA is TGCAGTGCTAGAGAGGCTGGGACAGGGGGCGCGTTGGAGACCCAGTACTTC. This sequence encodes CSAREAGTGGALETQYF.

This clonotype was seen only a few times. This chain uses TRBV7-9 with TRBJ2-1; 7 bases are a match to TRBD2. CDR1 SEHNR and CDR2 FQNEAQ come from the germline V gene (reference sequence). The V gene end was trimmed by 4 bases and the J gene end by 5 bases; junction bases not matched to a gene: 14. CDR3 size: 17 residues. CDR3 nucleotides: TGTGCCAGCAGCTGGGTTTTCGCGGGGGACGTTCACAATGAGCAGTTCTTC. It translates to CASSWVFAGDVHNEQFF.

This clonotype was observed many times. The chain carries TRBV3-1 and TRBJ1-6, with a possible D match to TRBD1 (5 bases). V was trimmed by 1 base and J by 5 bases, leaving 6 bases between them. The CDR3 is 14 residues long. Germline lookup yields CDR1 LGHDT and CDR2 YNNKEL (reference sequence). Here the CDR3 reads CASSQGRDNSPLHF. As DNA, the CDR3 is TGTGCCAGCAGCCAAGGCAGGGATAATTCACCCCTCCACTTT.

This clonotype appeared a few times. The chain has TRBV12-3 or TRBV12-4 and TRBJ2-5; TRBD2 aligns across 9 bases. The CDR3 covers 14 residues. The trim removed 6 bases at V and 3 bases at J, leaving 5 bases unmatched. The CDR3 DNA reads as TGTGCCAGCAGAACGGGACTAGCTGAAGAGACCCAGTACTTC. Its translation is CASRTGLAEETQYF.

This clonotype showed up many times. The rearrangement joins TRBV5-1 to TRBJ1-6; D gene unclear. The V end lost 0 bases, the J end lost 6 bases, and 13 bases lay between the germline ends. Germline CDR1 SGHRS, CDR2 YFSETQ. The CDR3 is made up of 16 amino acids. The CDR3 protein is CASSLGELHGNSPLHF. The CDR3, as DNA: TGCGCCAGCAGCTTGGGGGAACTGCACGGTAATTCACCCCTCCACTTT.

In the case of this clonotype: A single base separates this from a much larger clone, so it may be a read error. CDR3 protein: CASSLEVPIQQYF. The CDR3 DNA sequence: TGCGCCAGCAGCTTGGAGGTCCCCATCCAGCAGTACTTC. The chain has TRBV5-1 and TRBJ2-7; D unclear. CDR1 is SGHRS, CDR2 YFSETQ, per germline. The CDR3 contains 13 residues. V was trimmed by 0 bases and J by 8 bases, leaving 12 bases between them.

The rearrangement uses TRBV6-2 or TRBV6-3 and TRBJ2-4; D assignment may be TRBD1 or TRBD2 (5 bases each). Looked up from germline, CDR1 is MNHEY and CDR2 is SVGEGT. The CDR3 has 13 residues. Trimming removed 8 bases at V and 0 bases at J, with 8 bases between. The CDR3 reads CASGGIAKNIQYF. The CDR3 nucleotides are TGTGCCAGCGGGGGAATAGCCAAAAACATTCAGTACTTC.